These 22 T cell receptor beta chains originate from one sample sequenced in a study of blood T cells in healthy people across ages. Combining a sample-barcoded 5' primer with a J-beta primer mix, a second PCR ran for roughly 7 to 11 cycles. TCRdb reprocessed the 5' RACE reads via MiXCR and lists one record per CDR3 protein. The sample lists around 870,000 distinct CDR3 sequences; around 26% were seen once. Sequenced material: blood. These receptors were taken from a woman older than 75 in good health.

This clonotype was observed at least ten times. Being one base from a much bigger clone, this may be a read error. The rearrangement joins TRBV20-1 to TRBJ2-7, with 12 bases that match TRBD2. The CDR3 covers 14 residues. Germline-derived CDR1 and CDR2 are DFQATT and SNEGSKA (reference sequence). With V trimmed by 2 bases and J by 6 bases, 5 bases remained unmatched. The CDR3 DNA reads TGCAGTGCTAGAACGGGACTAGCGGGCGGCGAGCAGTACTTC. Translated: CSARTGLAGGEQYF.

A word on this clonotype: Relative to the germline gene, one junction end is altered; a read error may explain this. This rearrangement joins TRBV7-8 to TRBJ2-3, with a tentative D call TRBD2 (7 bases). CDR3 length: 13 residues. Germline values: CDR1 SGHVS, CDR2 FQNEAQ. The CDR3 loop is CAGSLGGADTQYF. The CDR3 coding sequence is TGTGCCGGCAGCTTAGGGGGGGCGGATACGCAGTATTTT.

Notes on this clonotype: Possible read error: a much larger clone is one base away. The chain has TRBV28 and TRBJ1-2; D uncertain. The CDR3 runs 17 residues. The V end was cut by 4 bases, the J end by 0 bases, with 18 bases between. From germline, CDR1 is MDHEN and CDR2 SYDVKM. The CDR3 protein is CASSSLAGQSTNYGYTF. The CDR3 nucleotides are TGTGCCAGCAGTTCCTTGGCGGGCCAATCGACTAACTATGGCTACACCTTC.

In this sample, this clonotype turned up many times. This chain joins TRBV20-1 and TRBJ2-6; D uncertain. V lost 2 bases, J lost 0 bases, and 14 bases lay in between. The CDR3 length is 17 residues. CDR1 is DFQATT and CDR2 is SNEGSKA in the germline V gene (reference sequence). The CDR3 loop reads CSARYGGPSSGANVLTF. Here the CDR3 DNA reads TGCAGTGCTAGATATGGTGGACCCAGCTCTGGGGCCAACGTCCTGACTTTC.

This clonotype turned up a few times. V and J are TRBV6-2 or TRBV6-3 and TRBJ2-3; D ambiguous. CDR3 length: 15 amino acids. Looked up from germline, CDR1 is MNHEY and CDR2 is SVGEGT. Trimming shortened V by 6 bases and J by 3 bases, and 16 bases separated the two germline ends. The CDR3 sequence is CASRPQRLATDTQYF. In DNA form, the CDR3 reads TGTGCCAGCAGACCACAACGCTTGGCAACAGATACGCAGTATTTT.

This clonotype was observed a handful of times. The V and J genes are TRBV24-1 and TRBJ2-5, with 8 bases lining up with TRBD1. Trimming at V came to 12 bases and at J to 4 bases, leaving 12 bases not matched to a gene. The germline CDR1 and CDR2 sequences are KGHDR and SFDVKD. This CDR3 has 14 amino acids. The CDR3 coding sequence is TGTGCCGCCACCCAGGGGGCCCATAGAGAGACCCAGTACTTC. This sequence encodes CAATQGAHRETQYF.

This clonotype was recorded once. A much larger clone differs by one base, so this may be a read error. The rearrangement uses TRBV20-1 and TRBJ1-2, with 9 bases lining up with TRBD1. This CDR3 contains 15 residues. Trimming at V came to 5 bases and at J to 3 bases, leaving 10 bases not matched to a gene. Looked up from germline, CDR1 is DFQATT and CDR2 is SNEGSKA (reference sequence). The chain's CDR3 is CSALEPGQGDYGYTF. The CDR3 nucleotides read TGCAGTGCTCTTGAACCGGGACAGGGAGACTATGGCTACACCTTC.

There are many counts of this clonotype. The chain is built from TRBV5-4 and TRBJ1-2; no definite D call. Germline loops: CDR1 SGHNT, CDR2 YYREEE (reference sequence). The germline V and J ends were trimmed by 0 bases and 2 bases, with 8 bases remaining between them. CDR3 length equals 14 residues. In DNA form, the CDR3 reads TGTGCCAGCAGCTTGGTTACTGGAAACTATGGCTACACCTTC. Translated, it gives CASSLVTGNYGYTF.

In regard to this clonotype: A read error may explain this, as a much larger clone is one base away. The chain combines TRBV20-1 with TRBJ1-5; TRBD1 aligns across 12 bases. V lost 5 bases to trimming and J lost 2 bases; unmatched junction nucleotides: 7. This CDR3 contains 16 residues. Germline CDR1 reads DFQATT; CDR2 reads SNEGSKA (reference sequence). This chain's CDR3 is CSAGTGGAGRNQPQHF. DNA of the CDR3: TGCAGTGCTGGGACAGGGGGCGCGGGTCGCAATCAGCCCCAGCATTTT.

In DNA form, the CDR3 reads TGTGCCAGCAGCTTAGGGGGAGGGGTTCAAGTGAATGAGCAGTTCTTC. It translates to CASSLGGGVQVNEQFF. This chain connects TRBV7-2 to TRBJ2-1; 7 positions match TRBD2. The CDR3 totals 16 residues. V was pared by 1 base and J by 7 bases, with 10 bases of the junction left unmatched. Germline CDR1 SGHTA, CDR2 FQGNSA.

A note on this clonotype: A much larger clonotype is one base distant, so this may be a read error. The chain carries TRBV6-2 or TRBV6-3 and TRBJ2-3; D gene ambiguous. The CDR3 length is 15 residues. The V gene lost 4 bases and the J gene lost 5 bases, with 16 bases spanning the gap. Germline V CDR1 and CDR2: MNHEY, SVGEGT. The CDR3, as DNA: TGTGCCAGCAGTTCGGAACGCCCAATGGGAGATACGCAGTATTTT. Translating it yields CASSSERPMGDTQYF.

The CDR3 DNA reads as TGTGCCAGCAGCAAAAGGGGACATGGGAGGGGACGCACCTACGAGCAGTACTTC. This translates into CASSKRGHGRGRTYEQYF. The V and J genes are TRBV21-1 and TRBJ2-7; TRBD1 is taken as the D call from the table, unchecked against the DNA. TRBV21-1 constitutes a pseudogene. This CDR3 has 18 amino acids.

This clonotype has just one count. V and J are TRBV10-3 and TRBJ2-3; a weak D match, TRBD2 (5 bases). The CDR3 loop spans 15 amino acids. Germline V gives CDR1 ENHRY, CDR2 SYGVKD. Trimming stripped 3 bases from V and 6 bases from J, with 16 bases between. This chain's CDR3 is CAISDDRTEEDTQYF. Written as DNA, the CDR3 is TGTGCCATCAGTGATGATAGGACGGAGGAGGATACGCAGTATTTT.

This clonotype came up many times. The V gene is TRBV29-1, the J gene TRBJ1-2; D may be TRBD1 (5 bases). Trimming left V 2 bases short and J 5 bases short, with 6 bases between. Germline-derived CDR1 and CDR2 are SQVTM and ANQGSEA. The CDR3 is made up of 11 amino acids. The CDR3 region is CSVEKGYGYTF. In DNA, the CDR3 is TGCAGCGTTGAAAAGGGGTATGGCTACACCTTC.

Details on this clonotype: With a much larger clone just one base away, this may be a read error. The chain recombines TRBV12-3 or TRBV12-4 with TRBJ2-7; perhaps TRBD1 as D (7 bases). Gene TRBJ2-5 matches the end of the DNA better, so the J call may be wrong. CDR3 size: 15 residues. The CDR3, as DNA: TGTGCCAGCAGTTTAATGCAGGGGGGCCCAAAGACCCAGTACTTC. It translates to CASSLMQGGPKTQYF.

This clonotype was counted many times. The rearrangement joins TRBV5-1 to TRBJ2-3; D may correspond to TRBD1 or TRBD2 (6 bases each). In germline, CDR1 is SGHRS, CDR2 YFSETQ. Between the trimmed V and J ends, which lost 4 bases and 6 bases, there was a span of 18 bases. This CDR3 spans 15 amino acids. The CDR3 region has the DNA TGCGCCAGCAGCCAGGGGACTCCCTCAGGGGATACGCAGTATTTT. Translating gives CASSQGTPSGDTQYF.

The chain couples TRBV6-5 to TRBJ1-6, with 8 bases identical to TRBD1. The V segment lost 5 bases and the J segment 6 bases; nucleotides outside the gene matches: 6. CDR3 length: 15 amino acids. The germline V gene encodes CDR1 MNHEY and CDR2 SVGAGI. The CDR3 bases are TGTGCCAGCAGTCCGAACAGGGGGGCTAATTCACCCCTCCACTTT. Protein product: CASSPNRGANSPLHF.

This clonotype has just a few counts. A clone one base away is much larger, so this may be a read error. The chain has TRBV4-1 and TRBJ1-2, with a possible D match to TRBD1 (6 bases). The CDR3 extends over 16 amino acids. Trimming took off 3 bases at V and 4 bases at J, with 18 bases between the two ends. The V gene's germline CDR1 is MGHRA and CDR2 YSYEKL. The DNA of the CDR3 is TGCGCCAGCAGCCAGGAAGGACGGGGGGCTTTCTATGGCTACACCTTC. Translated, it gives CASSQEGRGAFYGYTF.

This clonotype was observed at least ten times. The V gene is TRBV7-2, the J gene TRBJ2-5; 8 bases are shared with TRBD2. The CDR3 contains 15 residues. V shed 4 bases and J 4 bases; nucleotides not matched to a gene: 8. From germline, CDR1 is SGHTA and CDR2 FQGNSA. Written as DNA, the CDR3 is TGTGCCAGCAGCTCCCACCCGGGGGGGCGAGAGACCCAGTACTTC. It is translated as CASSSHPGGRETQYF. The full variable domain, its missing parts supplied by reference TRBV7-2 and TRBJ2-5, is GAGVSQSPSNKVTEKGKDVELRCDPISGHTALYWYRQSLGQGLEFLIYFQGNSAPDKSGLPSDRFSAERTGGSVSTLTIQRTQQEDSAVYLCASSSHPGGRETQYFGPGTRLLVL.

This clonotype was seen only once. Since a much larger clone is just one base distant, this may be a read error. This rearrangement joins TRBV7-8 to TRBJ2-5; D gene uncertain. CDR3 length equals 13 residues. Germline assignment: CDR1 SGHVS and CDR2 FQNEAQ. The CDR3 is CASNLRIGETQYF. Written as DNA, the CDR3 is TGTGCCAGCAACTTAAGGATTGGAGAGACCCAGTACTTC.

This clonotype was observed many times. The CDR3 region has the DNA TGTGCCATCAGTGAGTCGAAGGCAGATACGCAGTATTTT. It specifies CAISESKADTQYF. The gene calls are TRBV10-3 and TRBJ2-3; no definite D call. Germline CDR1 reads ENHRY; CDR2 reads SYGVKD. The CDR3 is 13 residues long. Trimming removed 0 bases from V and 4 bases from J, with 5 bases in between.

Ten or more counts support this clonotype. This rearrangement joins TRBV6-2 or TRBV6-3 to TRBJ2-7; D is possibly TRBD1 (5 bases). Germline values: CDR1 MNHEY, CDR2 SVGEGT. The CDR3 runs 11 residues. Trimming shortened V by 5 bases and J by 6 bases, and 8 bases separated the two germline ends. CDR3 sequence reads: CASSEGVEQYF. The CDR3 region has the DNA TGTGCCAGCAGTGAAGGGGTCGAGCAGTACTTC.